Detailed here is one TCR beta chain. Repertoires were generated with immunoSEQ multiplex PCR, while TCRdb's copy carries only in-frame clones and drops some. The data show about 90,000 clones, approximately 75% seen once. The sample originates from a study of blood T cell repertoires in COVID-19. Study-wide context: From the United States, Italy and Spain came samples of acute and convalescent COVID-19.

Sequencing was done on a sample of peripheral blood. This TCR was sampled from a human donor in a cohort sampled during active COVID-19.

CDR3 protein: CASSSSNFPGEQYF. The CDR3 DNA reads as TGTGCCAGCAGCTCGTCGAATTTCCCGGGCGAGCAGTACTTC. This rearrangement joins TRBV7-9 to TRBJ2-7; D unclear. The V gene's germline CDR1 is SEHNR and CDR2 FQNEAQ (reference sequence). The CDR3 length is 14 residues. The V gene lost 4 bases and the J gene lost 6 bases, with 16 bases spanning the gap. Full variable domain (missing parts from reference TRBV7-9 and TRBJ2-7): DTGVSQNPRHKITKRGQNVTFRCDPISEHNRLYWYRQTLGQGPEFLTYFQNEAQLEKSRLLSDRFSAERPKGSFSTLEIQRTEQGDSAMYLCASSSSNFPGEQYFGPGTRLTVT.